This T cell receptor (beta chain) was recovered during a study of blood T cell repertoires in COVID-19. V shed 0 bases and J shed 4 bases, with 13 bases lying between them. The CDR3 totals 16 residues. The germline CDR1 and CDR2 sequences are SGHRS and YFSETQ. Seattle's enrolled individuals joined amid active infection and were then monitored longitudinally. Per the study methods: The authors estimated nucleated cell counts from reference gene primer amplification. Here immunoSEQ multiplex PCR was the method, and the copy in TCRdb shows in-frame clones only, minus some. Clone size and the V and J calls come from that table; the DNA yielded D and trimming. The data contain about 120,000 clones, 90% of them seen just once; the ten biggest clones take up 3.5% to 4%.

The source of this sequence is a woman aged 55-70 years with COVID-19, enrolled during active disease. The sample comprised peripheral blood. This rearrangement joins TRBV5-1 to TRBJ2-2; no definite D call. The CDR3 loop reads CASSLDGQLSTGELFF. Here the CDR3 DNA reads TGCGCCAGCAGCTTGGATGGGCAGTTAAGCACCGGGGAGCTGTTTTTT.